These 21 T cell receptor beta chains share one sample of origin, sequenced in a study of blood T cells in healthy people across ages. Sample-barcoded 5' priming and a J-beta primer mix drove a second PCR of roughly 6 to 12 cycles. TCRdb re-derived calls from the 5' RACE reads in MiXCR, one entry per CDR3 protein. In the table there are more than 600,000 distinct CDR3 sequences, 25% of which are singletons. These data are also associated with another study on T cells of mothers and their children.

The sequenced sample consisted of blood. The receptor source for this set is a boy aged 10-17 years in good health.

This chain joins TRBV20-1 and TRBJ2-7, with D perhaps TRBD2 (6 bases). In germline, CDR1 is DFQATT, CDR2 SNEGSKA (reference sequence). CDR3 size: 12 residues. Trimming shortened V by 6 bases and J by 2 bases, and 11 bases separated the two germline ends. DNA for the CDR3: TGCAGTGCGGCGGGAATGGCCTACGAGCAGTACTTC. Protein: CSAAGMAYEQYF.

V and J are TRBV7-6 and TRBJ2-4, with 9 bases identical to TRBD2. The length of the CDR3 is 16 residues. Trimming at V came to 5 bases and at J to 0 bases, leaving 5 bases not matched to a gene. Per the germline V gene, CDR1 is SGHVS and CDR2 is FNYEAQ. The chain's CDR3 is CASSVSSGIAKNIQYF. Here the CDR3 DNA reads TGTGCCAGCAGCGTCTCTAGCGGGATAGCCAAAAACATTCAGTACTTC.

CDR3 loop: CATSDRTVNCEQYF. The CDR3 DNA reads TGTGCCACCAGTGATAGGACGGTGAATTGCGAGCAGTACTTC. The genes are TRBV24-1 and TRBJ2-7; D not resolved. CDR1 is KGHDR, CDR2 SFDVKD, per germline. The length of the CDR3 is 14 residues. V lost 3 bases and J lost 6, with 14 bases in between.

This clonotype was counted between two and nine times. The genes are TRBV2 and TRBJ2-5; the match to TRBD2 covers 12 bases. The end of the DNA fits TRBJ2-7 better, so the J call may be wrong. The CDR3 runs 18 residues. The germline V gene has CDR1 SNHLY and CDR2 FYNNEI. CDR3 bases: TGTGCCAGCAGCCGACATTCTAGCGGGAGGGGACGGACTACCGAGCAGTACTTC. This sequence encodes CASSRHSSGRGRTTEQYF.

The V and J genes are TRBV13 and TRBJ2-5; TRBD2 is a possible D gene (5 bases). The end of the DNA aligns better with TRBJ2-1, so the J call may be wrong. The germline CDR1 and CDR2 sequences are PRHDT and FYEKMQ (reference sequence). This CDR3 comprises 16 residues. The CDR3 bases are TGTGCCAGCAGCTTAATAGGGCGGGCGGCTTACAATGAGCAGTTCTTC. Its protein is CASSLIGRAAYNEQFF.

The J gene is TRBJ2-5, the V gene TRBV20-1, with 13 bases aligning to TRBD2. Trimming took 4 bases from V and 5 from J; bases not matched to a gene: 13. The CDR3 runs 17 residues. CDR1 DFQATT and CDR2 SNEGSKA come from the germline V gene (reference sequence). The CDR3 DNA is TGCAGTGCTATAGACCCTCGGACTAGCGGGGGTGGTGAGACCCAGTACTTC. Amino acids: CSAIDPRTSGGGETQYF.

A few counts support this clonotype. V is TRBV29-1 and J is TRBJ2-3; D uncertain. CDR3 length: 12 amino acids. Germline lookup yields CDR1 SQVTM and CDR2 ANQGSEA. Trimming took off 3 bases at V and 1 base at J, with 5 bases between the two ends. The CDR3, as DNA: TGCAGCGTTGATCAGGGCACAGATACGCAGTATTTT. It translates to CSVDQGTDTQYF.

This clonotype was detected once. The chain carries TRBV6-6 and TRBJ2-7; D is perhaps TRBD1 (5 bases). Germline CDR1 and CDR2: MNHNY and SVGAGI (reference sequence). Trimming took 2 bases from V and 6 from J, leaving 17 bases between them. CDR3 length: 15 residues. This CDR3 is CASSYPVGSGAEQYF. CDR3 bases: TGTGCCAGCAGTTACCCGGTGGGTAGTGGGGCCGAGCAGTACTTC.

The chain recombines TRBV29-1 with TRBJ2-5, with 11 bases aligning to TRBD2. The germline CDR1 and CDR2 sequences are SQVTM and ANQGSEA. The CDR3 loop spans 13 amino acids. Trimming at V came to 6 bases and at J to 5 bases, leaving 5 bases not matched to a gene. The CDR3 loop reads CSVRSSGGETQYF. Written as DNA, the CDR3 is TGCAGCGTGAGGTCTAGCGGGGGGGAGACCCAGTACTTC.

A few counts support this clonotype. The rearrangement uses TRBV5-4 and TRBJ1-2, with D hard to call. Germline lookup yields CDR1 SGHNT and CDR2 YYREEE (reference sequence). The CDR3 is made up of 11 amino acids. V dropped 3 bases and J dropped 12 bases, with 12 bases sitting between them. The CDR3 region has the DNA TGTGCCAGCAGCTCCCAATCTGGGGACACCTTC. Protein sequence: CASSSQSGDTF.

The chain joins TRBV5-1 to TRBJ2-4, with 8 bases fitting TRBD2. Germline V gene lookup returns CDR1 SGHRS and CDR2 YFSETQ. After removal of 5 bases from V and 7 bases from J, the junction contained 8 bases not matched to a gene. The CDR3 has 14 amino acids. CDR3 DNA sequence: TGCGCCAGCAGTCCGGGGGGGCCTAGGAACATTCAGTACTTC. This translates into CASSPGGPRNIQYF.

The chain employs TRBV2 and TRBJ2-3, with a tentative D call TRBD2 (6 bases). Deletions cut 0 bases from V and 2 bases from J, with 12 bases between. CDR1 is SNHLY and CDR2 is FYNNEI in the germline V gene. This CDR3 contains 16 residues. The CDR3 nucleotides are TGTGCCAGCAGTGAAGCTTGGACTATCACCACAGATACGCAGTATTTT. Its protein is CASSEAWTITTDTQYF.

CDR3 region: CSVGTSGGETQYF. The DNA of the CDR3 is TGCAGCGTCGGGACAAGCGGGGGAGAGACCCAGTACTTC. V and J are TRBV29-1 and TRBJ2-5; 8 bases are a match to TRBD2. The CDR3 loop spans 13 amino acids. V trimming: 6 bases; J trimming: 4 bases; junction bases outside the gene matches: 7. Germline V gene data show CDR1 as SQVTM and CDR2 as ANQGSEA.

The V call is TRBV3-1, the J call TRBJ2-5; D not certain. The end of the DNA is better explained by TRBJ2-7, so the J call may be wrong. CDR1 LGHDT and CDR2 YNNKEL come from the germline V gene (reference sequence). This CDR3 is built from 14 residues. As DNA, the CDR3 is TGTGCCAGCAGCCACCTTTCGAGCAGCTACGAGCAGTACTTC. Its protein product is CASSHLSSSYEQYF.

The rearrangement uses TRBV5-1 and TRBJ2-3; perhaps TRBD1 as D (6 bases). This CDR3 spans 15 amino acids. Trimming left V 0 bases short and J 1 base short, with 9 bases between. Germline CDR1 SGHRS, CDR2 YFSETQ. Written as DNA, the CDR3 is TGCGCCAGCAGCTTGGGACAGGATCGCACAGATACGCAGTATTTT. Translated: CASSLGQDRTDTQYF.

The table lists this clonotype with many counts. The CDR3 nucleotides read TGCAGTGCTAGGATATTAGCCGGGGAGACCTACGAGCAGTACTTC. Its protein is CSARILAGETYEQYF. The chain links TRBV20-1 to TRBJ2-7; possibly TRBD2 for D (5 bases). The germline V and J ends were trimmed by 3 bases and 2 bases, with 17 bases remaining between them. The CDR3 extends over 15 amino acids. The germline V gene encodes CDR1 DFQATT and CDR2 SNEGSKA (reference sequence).

This clonotype was picked up a small number of times. This chain links TRBV3-1 with TRBJ2-5; 11 bases are a match to TRBD2. Per the germline V gene, CDR1 is LGHDT and CDR2 is YNNKEL (reference sequence). V lost 4 bases to trimming and J lost 5 bases; unmatched junction nucleotides: 9. This CDR3 has 16 residues. The CDR3 DNA reads TGTGCCAGCAGCCCCCCGGGACTAGCGGAAGCGGAGACCCAGTACTTC. Protein: CASSPPGLAEAETQYF.

The chain has TRBV4-2 and TRBJ2-7; 7 nucleotides align to TRBD2. The germline V gene has CDR1 LGHNA and CDR2 YNFKEQ. This CDR3 region has 13 residues. After removal of 3 bases from V and 3 bases from J, the junction contained 2 bases not matched to a gene. The chain's CDR3 is CASSHSSGYEQYF. CDR3 DNA: TGTGCCAGCAGCCATTCTAGCGGCTACGAGCAGTACTTC.

The gene calls are TRBV10-3 and TRBJ2-4, with D perhaps given as TRBD1 or TRBD2 (6 bases each). The CDR3 extends over 15 amino acids. CDR1 is ENHRY, CDR2 SYGVKD, per germline. The germline V and J ends were trimmed by 2 bases and 5 bases, with 13 bases remaining between them. CDR3 in amino acids: CAISEGQRRENIQYF. In nucleotides, the CDR3 is TGTGCCATCAGTGAGGGACAGAGGAGGGAAAACATTCAGTACTTC.

This clonotype showed up just a few times. The chain has TRBV7-8 and TRBJ2-3; TRBD2 aligns across 8 bases. The CDR3 is made up of 14 amino acids. Unmatched junction bases numbered 4, after V lost 4 bases and J lost 4 bases. The germline CDR1 and CDR2 sequences are SGHVS and FQNEAQ. The CDR3 DNA reads TGTGCCAGCAGCTGGAGCGGGAGTTCAGATACGCAGTATTTT. Protein product: CASSWSGSSDTQYF.

The J gene is TRBJ1-5, the V gene TRBV28; 8 bases fit TRBD1. The CDR3 runs 15 residues. Germline CDR1 reads MDHEN; CDR2 reads SYDVKM. For the CDR3, the DNA is TGTGCTACCTGGACAGGGAGATATAGCAATCAGCCCCAGCATTTT. This codes for CATWTGRYSNQPQHF.